The clone carrying this T cell receptor beta chain was found a few times. Its target is not known. Trimming shortened V by 7 bases and J by 4 bases, and 17 bases separated the two germline ends. From germline, CDR1 is MDHEN and CDR2 SYDVKM. The CDR3 totals 14 residues. This sample is part of a study of cytotoxic CD8 clonotypes in ibrutinib-treated CLL. The overall study: Samples had a mean of 255,043 productive templates and roughly 90,000 productive rearrangements.

Findings and limits, study-wide: Baseline clonality was higher than in age-matched healthy donors and moved in step with circulating CD8+ T-cell counts. Increased clonality at ibrutinib response gave way to a return toward baseline at progression.

The repertoire was sequenced with immunoSEQ multiplex PCR; TCRdb's copy has only in-frame clones and lacks some. The sample records under 200,000 clones, more than 65% being singletons. The sample consisted of PBMCs, taken after 12 months of ibrutinib treatment. The genes are TRBV28 and TRBJ2-7, with D possibly TRBD2 on 6 matching bases. This receptor was obtained from a human donor with chronic lymphocytic leukemia. CDR3 coding DNA: TGTGCCAGCAAGGCGGGGTCGGACACGTACGAGCAGTACTTC. It translates to CASKAGSDTYEQYF. Combining the CDR3 with reference TRBV28 and TRBJ2-7 gives the whole variable domain DVKVTQSSRYLVKRTGEKVFLECVQDMDHENMFWYRQDPGLGLRLIYFSYDVKMKEKGDIPEGYSVSREKKERFSLILESASTNQTSMYLCASKAGSDTYEQYFGPGTRLTVT.